The rows below give T cell receptor beta chains drawn from one sample of a study of blood T cell repertoires in COVID-19. The table came from immunoSEQ multiplex PCR; TCRdb's copy has only in-frame clones and leaves some out. This table holds roughly 220,000 clones, 80% to 90% found once. The sample consisted of peripheral blood. These receptors were taken from a man between 25 and 39 years old who had recovered from COVID-19. CDR3s include the opening cysteine and the closing phenylalanine or tryptophan. The D gene is left open where the match is weak. Size tells how often a clone was seen (once, few, many) or the class of an expanded clone, and some rows leave it out.

CDR3aa: CASSADRAQETQYF; CDR3nt: TGCGCCAGCAGCGCGGACAGGGCCCAAGAGACCCAGTACTTC; j_gene: TRBJ2-5; d_gene: TRBD1; abundance: .; v_gene: TRBV5-1
CDR3aa: CASISDREGTEAFF; CDR3nt: TGCGCCAGCATCTCGGACAGGGAGGGCACTGAAGCTTTCTTT; j_gene: TRBJ1-1; d_gene: TRBD1; abundance: .; v_gene: TRBV5-1
CDR3aa: CASSLSPGGVETQYF; CDR3nt: TGTGCCAGCAGCTTATCTCCGGGGGGGGTGGAGACCCAGTACTTC; j_gene: TRBJ2-5; d_gene: TRBD2; abundance: .; v_gene: TRBV5-4
CDR3aa: CASSLAGEGLYGYTF; CDR3nt: TGTGCCAGCAGCTTAGCGGGGGAGGGGTTGTATGGCTACACCTTC; j_gene: TRBJ1-2; d_gene: .; abundance: .; v_gene: TRBV7-9
CDR3aa: CASARGPLDTQYF; CDR3nt: TGTGCCAGCGCGCGGGGGCCGCTAGATACGCAGTATTTT; j_gene: TRBJ2-3; d_gene: .; abundance: .; v_gene: TRBV6-5
CDR3aa: CASSDGTSTSYEQYF; CDR3nt: TGTGCCAGCAGTGACGGGACTAGCACCTCCTACGAGCAGTACTTC; j_gene: TRBJ2-7; d_gene: TRBD2; abundance: .; v_gene: TRBV6-1
CDR3aa: CASSHIYLRETQYF; CDR3nt: TGTGCCAGCAGCCATATCTACCTCCGGGAGACCCAGTACTTC; j_gene: TRBJ2-5; d_gene: .; abundance: .; v_gene: TRBV3-1/TRBV3-2
CDR3aa: CASSQPRTRDPGNEQFF; CDR3nt: TGTGCCAGCAGCCAACCCCGGACTAGAGACCCGGGCAATGAGCAGTTCTTC; j_gene: TRBJ2-1; d_gene: TRBD2; abundance: .; v_gene: TRBV3-1/TRBV3-2
CDR3aa: CASNARGGNTGELFF; CDR3nt: TGTGCCAGCAACGCGAGGGGGGGGAACACCGGGGAGCTGTTTTTT; j_gene: TRBJ2-2; d_gene: .; abundance: .; v_gene: TRBV7-8
CDR3aa: CASSYSSEQYF; CDR3nt: TGTGCCAGCAGTTACTCGAGCGAGCAGTACTTC; j_gene: TRBJ2-7; d_gene: .; abundance: few; v_gene: TRBV6-6
CDR3aa: CAIGRGTKETQYF; CDR3nt: TGTGCCATCGGGCGGGGGACCAAAGAGACCCAGTACTTC; j_gene: TRBJ2-5; d_gene: TRBD2; abundance: once; v_gene: TRBV10-3
CDR3aa: CASSPGVGETQYF; CDR3nt: TGTGCCAGCAGTCCAGGGGTAGGGGAGACCCAGTACTTC; j_gene: TRBJ2-5; d_gene: .; abundance: .; v_gene: TRBV2
CDR3aa: CASSEEGQGAEAFF; CDR3nt: TGTGCCAGCAGCGAAGAGGGGCAGGGGGCTGAAGCTTTCTTT; j_gene: TRBJ1-1; d_gene: TRBD1; abundance: .; v_gene: TRBV11-1
CDR3aa: CASSDPLMLLGATDTQYF; CDR3nt: TGTGCCAGCAGTGACCCCTTAATGCTCCTAGGGGCCACAGATACGCAGTATTTT; j_gene: TRBJ2-3; d_gene: .; abundance: .; v_gene: TRBV6-4
CDR3aa: CASSIPGREETQYF; CDR3nt: TGTGCCAGTAGTATACCAGGGAGGGAAGAGACCCAGTACTTC; j_gene: TRBJ2-5; d_gene: TRBD2; abundance: few; v_gene: TRBV19
CDR3aa: CASSPPADSPLHF; CDR3nt: TGTGCCAGCAGCCCTCCCGCGGATTCACCCCTCCACTTT; j_gene: TRBJ1-6; d_gene: .; abundance: .; v_gene: TRBV7-9
CDR3aa: CASSPGRANYGYTF; CDR3nt: TGTGCCAGCTCACCGGGCCGTGCTAACTATGGCTACACCTTC; j_gene: TRBJ1-2; d_gene: .; abundance: .; v_gene: TRBV18
CDR3aa: CAWSGTDKHQPQHF; CDR3nt: TGTGCCTGGAGCGGGACAGACAAACATCAGCCCCAGCATTTT; j_gene: TRBJ1-5; d_gene: TRBD1; abundance: .; v_gene: TRBV30
CDR3aa: CASSKDPIGAGPLNQPQHF; CDR3nt: TGTGCCAGCAGCAAAGATCCCATAGGGGCAGGGCCTCTCAATCAGCCCCAGCATTTT; j_gene: TRBJ1-5; d_gene: .; abundance: .; v_gene: TRBV21-1
CDR3aa: CASNRGGYTF; CDR3nt: TGTGCCAGCAATCGGGGTGGCTACACCTTC; j_gene: TRBJ1-2; d_gene: .; abundance: .; v_gene: TRBV6-5
CDR3aa: CASSQSQGNSPLHF; CDR3nt: TGTGCCAGCAGCCAGTCACAGGGAAATTCACCCCTCCACTTT; j_gene: TRBJ1-6; d_gene: .; abundance: .; v_gene: TRBV6-5
CDR3aa: CASSPLGGGSEQYF; CDR3nt: TGTGCCAGCAGCCCTTTAGGGGGGGGATCGGAGCAGTACTTC; j_gene: TRBJ2-7; d_gene: .; abundance: .; v_gene: TRBV14
CDR3aa: CASSLQGDTIYF; CDR3nt: TGTGCCAGCAGTTTACAGGGTGACACCATATATTTT; j_gene: TRBJ1-3; d_gene: .; abundance: .; v_gene: TRBV28